The 21 T cell receptor beta chains below all came from one sample that was sequenced in a study of cytomegalovirus exposure and HLA in healthy donors. PCR employed 60 Vbeta and 13 Jbeta primers. The method was immunoSEQ multiplex PCR; TCRdb's version includes in-frame clones alone and lacks a portion of them. The sample consists of some 140,000 clones, around 75% of them appearing once. The sequenced sample consisted of PBMCs. All receptors derive from a man aged 35-49 years in good health and CMV-seronegative.

This sequence joins TRBV4-3 and TRBJ2-2; maybe TRBD1 (6 bases). Trimming removed 0 bases at V and 5 bases at J, with 13 bases between. The CDR3 spans 16 residues. CDR1 and CDR2 from the germline V gene are LGHNA and YSLEER. The CDR3 nucleotides are TGCGCCAGCAGCCAAGATATGGGGGCCGGAACCGGGGAGCTGTTTTTT. The encoded protein is CASSQDMGAGTGELFF.

V usage is TRBV10-3 and J usage is TRBJ2-7; possibly TRBD2 for D (6 bases). The CDR3 is made up of 13 amino acids. Germline loops: CDR1 ENHRY, CDR2 SYGVKD. Trimming stripped 10 bases from V and 3 bases from J, with 16 bases between. The CDR3 loop reads CATQFGGDYEQYF. CDR3 in DNA: TGTGCCACCCAGTTTGGAGGGGACTACGAGCAGTACTTC.

The rearrangement joins TRBV5-6 to TRBJ2-7; 10 bases are shared with TRBD2. The CDR3 sequence is 14 residues long. Germline V gene data show CDR1 as SGHDT and CDR2 as YYEEEE. V was pared by 3 bases and J by 3 bases, with 3 bases of the junction left unmatched. CDR3 nucleotides: TGTGCCAGCAGCTCCTCTAGCGGGAGCTACGAGCAGTACTTC. Translating it yields CASSSSSGSYEQYF.

V gene TRBV10-3 combines with J gene TRBJ1-1; 7 bases match TRBD1. Per the germline V gene, CDR1 is ENHRY and CDR2 is SYGVKD. CDR3 length: 13 amino acids. The trim removed 10 bases at V and 4 bases at J, leaving 9 bases unmatched. This CDR3 is CATVNRGSTEAFF. The DNA of the CDR3 is TGTGCCACCGTTAACAGGGGTAGCACTGAAGCTTTCTTT.

The V gene is TRBV18, the J gene TRBJ2-5; weak D call: TRBD2 (6 bases). Germline assignment: CDR1 KGHSH and CDR2 LQKENI. The CDR3 loop spans 17 amino acids. V lost 2 bases, J lost 4 bases, and 20 bases lay in between. The CDR3 spells CASSPSPLGLGGETQYF. The CDR3 DNA reads as TGTGCCAGCTCACCAAGTCCTCTCGGTTTGGGGGGAGAGACCCAGTACTTC.

V usage is TRBV30 and J usage is TRBJ2-7; TRBD1 agrees at 8 bases. Germline V gives CDR1 GTSNPN, CDR2 SVGIG (reference sequence). The length of the CDR3 is 14 residues. V shed 0 bases and J 4 bases; nucleotides not matched to a gene: 5. The CDR3 region has the DNA TGTGCCTGGAGTGTACGGGACAGGCTGTACGAGCAGTACTTC. Residues: CAWSVRDRLYEQYF.

The rearrangement joins TRBV28 to TRBJ1-2; possibly TRBD1 for D (6 bases). Germline assignment: CDR1 MDHEN and CDR2 SYDVKM. Trimming shortened V by 6 bases and J by 7 bases, and 15 bases separated the two germline ends. The CDR3 is 13 amino acids. In DNA form, the CDR3 reads TGTGCCAGCAGCCCAACAGGGTGGTCTGGCTACACCTTC. Encoded protein: CASSPTGWSGYTF.

The rearrangement joins TRBV4-1 to TRBJ2-1, with 12 positions matching TRBD2. The CDR3 contains 19 residues. V was pared by 2 bases and J by 2 bases, with 10 bases of the junction left unmatched. Germline V CDR1 and CDR2: MGHRA, YSYEKL. The CDR3 nucleotides read TGCGCCAGCAGCCAACCTCCCGGACGGACTAGCGGGACCTACAATGAGCAGTTCTTC. This encodes CASSQPPGRTSGTYNEQFF.

V usage is TRBV23-1 and J usage is TRBJ1-5; D is unresolved. TRBV23-1 is filed as an ORF, its function uncertain. The CDR3 length is 14 residues. V was clipped by 2 bases and J by 3 bases, with 8 bases between them. CDR3 residues: CASSQGHVNQPQHF. CDR3 coding DNA: TGCGCCAGCAGTCAAGGGCACGTCAATCAGCCCCAGCATTTT.

The CDR3 DNA reads TGTGCCAGCTCCCCCCTTTCTCGGGGTGGAAACACCATATATTTT. Its translation is CASSPLSRGGNTIYF. The J gene is TRBJ1-3, the V gene TRBV18; D ambiguous. The CDR3 consists of 15 residues. The V gene lost 6 bases and the J gene lost 3 bases, with 15 bases spanning the gap. In germline, CDR1 is KGHSH, CDR2 LQKENI. Full variable domain (remainder filled in from reference TRBV18 and TRBJ1-3): NAGVMQNPRHLVRRRGQEARLRCSPMKGHSHVYWYRQLPEEGLKFMVYLQKENIIDESGMPKERFSAEFPKEGPSILRIQQVVRGDSAAYFCASSPLSRGGNTIYFGEGSWLTVV.

This chain links TRBV6-5 with TRBJ2-5; maybe TRBD2 (5 bases). There are 13 residues in the CDR3. CDR1 and CDR2 (germline): MNHEY, SVGAGI. Trimming shortened V by 4 bases and J by 5 bases, and 11 bases separated the two germline ends. DNA for the CDR3: TGTGCCAGCAGTTCCCCGGGGTATGAGACCCAGTACTTC. Protein: CASSSPGYETQYF.

The rearrangement links TRBV6-5 to TRBJ1-5, with 10 bases fitting TRBD1. V lost 2 bases to trimming and J lost 6 bases; unmatched junction nucleotides: 1. CDR1 is MNHEY, CDR2 SVGAGI, per germline. The CDR3 runs to 14 residues. The CDR3 sequence is CASSYRQGAQPQHF. The CDR3 DNA reads as TGTGCCAGCAGTTACCGACAGGGGGCTCAGCCCCAGCATTTT.

This clone has only one observation. The gene calls are TRBV11-2 and TRBJ2-7, with D uncertain. Trimming removed 4 bases at V and 5 bases at J, with 12 bases between. The CDR3 runs to 13 residues. CDR1 and CDR2 from the germline V gene are SGHAT and FQNNGV. Written as DNA, the CDR3 is TGTGCCAGCAGCTGGCCGGGTCACCACGAGCAGTACTTC. Protein: CASSWPGHHEQYF. Full variable domain (missing parts from reference TRBV11-2 and TRBJ2-7): EAGVAQSPRYKIIEKRQSVAFWCNPISGHATLYWYQQILGQGPKLLIQFQNNGVVDDSQLPKDRFSAERLKGVDSTLKIQPAKLEDSAVYLCASSWPGHHEQYFGPGTRLTVT.

The chain is built from TRBV27 and TRBJ2-7; no clear D gene. Trimming cost V 7 bases and J 3 bases, with 7 bases left between them. The CDR3 runs 11 residues. The germline V gene has CDR1 MNHEY and CDR2 SMNVEV (reference sequence). The CDR3 sequence is CASMANYEQYF. The CDR3, as DNA: TGTGCCAGCATGGCCAACTACGAGCAGTACTTC.

V usage is TRBV30 and J usage is TRBJ2-7, with 8 bases identical to TRBD2. The V segment lost 1 base and the J segment 4 bases; nucleotides outside the gene matches: 15. Germline V CDR1 and CDR2: GTSNPN, SVGIG (reference sequence). This CDR3 is 17 amino acids long. The CDR3 DNA is TGTGCCTGGAGTGGAAAGGACAGCGGGAGTTTCTTTTACGAGCAGTACTTC. It encodes CAWSGKDSGSFFYEQYF.

The chain uses TRBV5-1 and TRBJ2-1; possible D gene TRBD2, 6 bases. Between the trimmed V and J ends, which lost 4 bases and 2 bases, there was a span of 10 bases. Germline-derived CDR1 and CDR2 are SGHRS and YFSETQ. This CDR3 contains 14 residues. The CDR3 coding sequence is TGCGCCAGCAGCCCCGGGGGAACCTACAATGAGCAGTTCTTC. Its translation: CASSPGGTYNEQFF. Drawing the rest from reference TRBV5-1 and TRBJ2-1, the complete variable domain is KAGVTQTPRYLIKTRGQQVTLSCSPISGHRSVSWYQQTPGQGLQFLFEYFSETQRNKGNFPGRFSGRQFSNSRSEMNVSTLELGDSALYLCASSPGGTYNEQFFGPGTRLTVL.

The rearrangement links TRBV13 to TRBJ2-5; D possibly matches TRBD1 or TRBD2 (6 bases each). The DNA matches TRBJ2-7 better at its end, which makes the J call doubtful. The CDR3 spans 14 residues. CDR1 and CDR2 from the germline V gene are PRHDT and FYEKMQ (reference sequence). The CDR3 loop reads CASSPTEGAYEQYF. As DNA, the CDR3 is TGTGCCAGCAGCCCGACGGAGGGGGCCTACGAGCAGTACTTC.

V gene TRBV2 combines with J gene TRBJ1-1, with D tentatively TRBD1 (6 bases). This CDR3 comprises 14 residues. Germline CDR1 is SNHLY and CDR2 is FYNNEI. V lost 1 base to trimming and J lost 7 bases, with 13 bases between them. CDR3 amino acids: CASSEGTDRHEAFF. CDR3 nucleotides: TGTGCCAGCAGTGAAGGCACAGACAGGCATGAAGCTTTCTTT.

V gene TRBV7-9 combines with J gene TRBJ1-5; 10 positions agree with TRBD1. Germline CDR1 reads SEHNR; CDR2 reads FQNEAQ (reference sequence). The J segment lost 5 bases and the V segment lost 3 bases, leaving 4 bases of the junction unmatched. The CDR3 covers 15 residues. The CDR3 loop is CASSFGTGEDQPQHF. The CDR3 DNA follows: TGTGCCAGCAGCTTTGGGACAGGGGAAGATCAGCCCCAGCATTTT.

This sequence joins TRBV2 and TRBJ2-7; 8 nucleotides line up with TRBD1. CDR3 length: 14 residues. The trim removed 6 bases at V and 3 bases at J, leaving 7 bases unmatched. Germline CDR1 is SNHLY and CDR2 is FYNNEI. The CDR3 protein is CASRGQAGVYEQYF. The CDR3 DNA reads TGTGCCAGCAGGGGACAGGCGGGTGTCTACGAGCAGTACTTC.

This clone appeared a few times. V and J are TRBV5-6 and TRBJ2-3, with TRBD1 as a possible D gene (6 bases). Germline CDR1 and CDR2: SGHDT and YYEEEE. The CDR3 has 14 residues. The ends were cut back, 1 base at V and 5 bases at J, with 11 bases in the middle. The CDR3 bases are TGTGCCAGCAGCTTGAAGGGGGTGGGAGATACGCAGTATTTT. Translated: CASSLKGVGDTQYF. The full variable domain, with the rest looked up from reference TRBV5-6 and TRBJ2-3, is DAGVTQSPTHLIKTRGQQVTLRCSPKSGHDTVSWYQQALGQGPQFIFQYYEEEERQRGNFPDRFSGHQFPNYSSELNVNALLLGDSALYLCASSLKGVGDTQYFGPGTRLTVL.